What follows are 31 T cell receptor beta chains derived from one specimen sequenced in a study of blood T cell repertoires in COVID-19. Data came from immunoSEQ multiplex PCR; TCRdb stores just in-frame clones and leaves some out. Of some 330,000 clones listed, approximately 88% were seen once; the top ten hold over 4.5%. The sample comprised PBMCs or T cells enriched from blood (not recorded which). These receptors were obtained from a man aged 25 to 45 who had recovered from COVID-19.

The rearrangement joins TRBV9 to TRBJ1-5; unclear D gene. V lost 4 bases, J lost 6 bases, and 14 bases lay in between. The CDR3 length is 14 residues. Germline V CDR1 and CDR2: SGDLS, YYNGEE. CDR3 sequence (DNA): TGTGCCAGCAGCCCGGGAACAGCGAGTCAGCCCCAGCATTTT. This encodes CASSPGTASQPQHF.

This clone turned up a few times. The CDR3 spells CASSPAMSQAQHF. In nucleotides, the CDR3 is TGTGCCAGCAGTCCAGCAATGAGCCAGGCCCAGCATTTT. J is TRBJ1-5 and V is TRBV27; D not certain. Germline values: CDR1 MNHEY, CDR2 SMNVEV (reference sequence). This CDR3 is built from 13 residues. V shed 5 bases and J shed 11 bases, with 16 bases lying between them.

This rearrangement joins TRBV4-2 to TRBJ1-2, with 7 bases aligning to TRBD1. The CDR3 spans 15 residues. Germline V gene sequence: CDR1 LGHNA, CDR2 YNFKEQ. Unmatched junction bases numbered 3, after V lost 2 bases and J lost 0 bases. DNA for the CDR3: TGTGCCAGCAGCCAACCCGGGACAGCTAACTATGGCTACACCTTC. Translation: CASSQPGTANYGYTF.

CDR3: CASSPQGTAGNTIYF. The CDR3 region has the DNA TGTGCCAGCAGTCCCCAGGGGACAGCTGGAAACACCATATATTTT. V is TRBV28 and J is TRBJ1-3; 7 nucleotides agree with TRBD1. Trimming took 5 bases from V and 2 from J; bases not matched to a gene: 6. The germline V gene has CDR1 MDHEN and CDR2 SYDVKM. This CDR3 has 15 amino acids.

The CDR3 nucleotides read TGTGCCAGCACCCCCGGGGGACTACACACTGAAGCTTTCTTT. Translating it yields CASTPGGLHTEAFF. This chain joins TRBV28 and TRBJ1-1; TRBD1 is a possible D gene (5 bases). The CDR3 covers 14 residues. Germline CDR1 is MDHEN and CDR2 is SYDVKM. V was trimmed by 7 bases and J by 3 bases, leaving 15 bases between them.

The chain uses TRBV7-9 and TRBJ2-7; a weak D match, TRBD1 (5 bases). CDR3 length equals 16 residues. Trimming cost V 2 bases and J 0 bases, with 14 bases left between them. Germline CDR1 and CDR2: SEHNR and FQNEAQ (reference sequence). CDR3 in DNA: TGTGCCAGCAGCTTAAGCTTGGGGCCAGCCTCCTACGAGCAGTACTTC. Its protein product is CASSLSLGPASYEQYF.

The chain couples TRBV19 to TRBJ1-5, with TRBD1 matching 10 bases. Germline CDR1 and CDR2: LNHDA and SQIVND (reference sequence). The V gene end was trimmed by 5 bases and the J gene end by 1 base; junction bases not matched to a gene: 5. The CDR3 runs 16 residues. In DNA form, the CDR3 reads TGTGCCAGTAGTCCGACAGGGGGCGAGAGCAATCAGCCCCAGCATTTT. This translates into CASSPTGGESNQPQHF.

V and J are TRBV3-1 (or the pseudogene TRBV3-2) and TRBJ2-2; 9 bases are shared with TRBD2. The CDR3 loop spans 15 amino acids. Germline V gives CDR1 LGHDT, CDR2 YNNKEL (reference sequence). Losses at the gene ends were 4 bases for V and 4 bases for J; bases not matched to a gene: 4. In DNA form, the CDR3 reads TGTGCCAGCAGCCTGCGGGGGGGACGCACCGGGGAGCTGTTTTTT. Translated, it gives CASSLRGGRTGELFF.

This chain connects TRBV3-1 (or the pseudogene TRBV3-2) to TRBJ1-2; the match to TRBD1 covers 9 bases. Germline V gives CDR1 LGHDT, CDR2 YNNKEL (reference sequence). V lost 5 bases to trimming and J lost 1 base; unmatched junction nucleotides: 5. CDR3 length: 15 residues. CDR3 amino acids: CASSSRTGDNYGYTF. CDR3 sequence (DNA): TGTGCCAGCAGCTCCCGGACAGGGGATAACTATGGCTACACCTTC.

Notes on this clone: The sample carries other DNA sequences with the same CDR3. The CDR3 protein is CASSLTGSNQPQHF. CDR3 sequence (DNA): TGTGCCAGCAGCTTAACAGGGTCCAATCAGCCCCAGCATTTT. The genes are TRBV5-4 and TRBJ1-5; weak D call: TRBD1 (6 bases). V was pared by 2 bases and J by 3 bases, with 9 bases between. Germline V lookup: CDR1 SGHNT, CDR2 YYREEE (reference sequence). The CDR3 contains 14 residues.

The chain joins TRBV5-1 to TRBJ1-3; a weak D match, TRBD1 (5 bases). The V and J ends lost 4 bases and 0 bases respectively, with 11 bases between them. The CDR3 spans 15 residues. The germline V gene has CDR1 SGHRS and CDR2 YFSETQ. Here the CDR3 DNA reads TGCGCCAGCAGCCCAACAGGAAACTCTGGAAACACCATATATTTT. The encoded protein is CASSPTGNSGNTIYF.

This chain uses TRBV18 with TRBJ2-1; 9 nucleotides align to TRBD1. V was pared by 3 bases and J by 12 bases, with 0 bases of the junction left unmatched. The germline gives CDR1 KGHSH, CDR2 LQKENI. CDR3 length: 11 amino acids. CDR3 DNA: TGTGCCAGCTCACCGGGACAGGGGCAGTTCTTC. Its translation: CASSPGQGQFF.

This clone was detected once. This sequence joins TRBV5-1 and TRBJ2-7; TRBD1 agrees at 9 bases. This CDR3 is 14 amino acids long. Germline V CDR1 and CDR2: SGHRS, YFSETQ. The V gene end was trimmed by 5 bases and the J gene end by 4 bases; junction bases not matched to a gene: 7. The CDR3 region is CASRGQGTLYEQYF. CDR3 nucleotide sequence: TGCGCCAGCAGGGGACAGGGCACACTTTACGAGCAGTACTTC.

V usage is TRBV11-1 and J usage is TRBJ2-2, with D possibly matching TRBD2 (5 bases). V dropped 5 bases and J dropped 1 base, with 8 bases sitting between them. Germline assignment: CDR1 SGHAT and CDR2 FQDESV (reference sequence). This CDR3 is 14 amino acids long. Here the CDR3 DNA reads TGTGCCAGCAGCCCGAGGGAGAACACCGGGGAGCTGTTTTTT. Protein: CASSPRENTGELFF.

This clone was observed a single time. The V call is TRBV6-1, the J call TRBJ2-2; TRBD2 aligns across 8 bases. In germline, CDR1 is MNHNS, CDR2 SASEGT. With 2 bases clipped from V and 1 base from J, the junction kept 3 bases outside the gene matches. CDR3 size: 16 residues. The chain's CDR3 is CASSEPAGGNTGELFF. The CDR3 DNA follows: TGTGCCAGCAGTGAACCCGCGGGGGGGAACACCGGGGAGCTGTTTTTT.

The chain links TRBV19 to TRBJ2-1; TRBD1 agrees at 8 bases. CDR1 and CDR2 (germline): LNHDA, SQIVND (reference sequence). V shed 7 bases and J 5 bases; nucleotides not matched to a gene: 13. The CDR3 runs to 16 residues. CDR3 sequence: CASNYRGTGVNNEQFF. The CDR3 DNA reads as TGTGCCAGTAACTACAGGGGGACAGGAGTCAACAATGAGCAGTTCTTC.

This chain uses TRBV7-2 with TRBJ2-3; 7 bases line up with TRBD2. Germline CDR1 and CDR2: SGHTA and FQGNSA. CDR3 size: 15 residues. J gave up 6 bases and V 3 bases, and 9 bases lay outside the gene matches. CDR3 in amino acids: CASSFLAVEADTQYF. The DNA of the CDR3 is TGTGCCAGCAGCTTTCTAGCGGTCGAGGCGGATACGCAGTATTTT.

This chain's CDR3 is CASSLHPGQGGSPLHF. CDR3 DNA: TGTGCCAGCTCCCTTCATCCGGGACAGGGAGGTTCACCCCTCCACTTT. J is TRBJ1-6 and V is TRBV18, with 9 bases aligning to TRBD1. The CDR3 spans 16 residues. Trimming at V came to 6 bases and at J to 9 bases, leaving 12 bases not matched to a gene. Germline V gives CDR1 KGHSH, CDR2 LQKENI.

This clone was detected a few times. The rearrangement uses TRBV3-1 (or the pseudogene TRBV3-2) and TRBJ1-1; 9 nucleotides align to TRBD1. Germline V gene lookup returns CDR1 LGHDT and CDR2 YNNKEL (reference sequence). V was pared by 5 bases and J by 6 bases, with 10 bases of the junction left unmatched. CDR3 length: 15 residues. CDR3 nucleotides: TGTGCCAGCAGCTCCCGGGGGACAGGGACTTCTGAAGCTTTCTTT. Its protein product is CASSSRGTGTSEAFF.

This clone came up once. The CDR3 loop is CASSYSVSGLTGELFF. The CDR3 DNA reads as TGTGCCAGCAGTTACTCGGTCAGCGGGCTGACCGGGGAGCTGTTTTTT. The chain is built from TRBV6-5 and TRBJ2-2; TRBD2 is a possible D gene (6 bases). CDR1 and CDR2 (germline): MNHEY, SVGAGI. CDR3 length: 16 amino acids. V lost 0 bases and J lost 5, with 13 bases in between.

This clone appeared many times. The chain carries TRBV19 and TRBJ2-2; TRBD1 matches 7 bases. CDR1 is LNHDA, CDR2 SQIVND, per germline (reference sequence). The CDR3 has 14 amino acids. J was trimmed by 4 bases and V by 6 bases; bases with no gene match: 5. The CDR3 loop reads CASRTGWGTGELFF. CDR3 coding DNA: TGTGCCAGTAGGACAGGGTGGGGCACCGGGGAGCTGTTTTTT.

V usage is TRBV10-1 and J usage is TRBJ1-1; D is unresolved. The germline gives CDR1 WNHNN, CDR2 SYGVQD (reference sequence). V was trimmed by 2 bases and J by 1 base, leaving 17 bases between them. The CDR3 totals 17 residues. CDR3 residues: CASSEPHPREENTEAFF. In nucleotides, the CDR3 is TGCGCCAGCAGTGAGCCACATCCGCGGGAAGAGAACACTGAAGCTTTCTTT.

This clone showed up just once. The gene calls are TRBV5-1 and TRBJ2-7; TRBD1 aligns across 9 bases. CDR1 SGHRS and CDR2 YFSETQ come from the germline V gene. Losses at the gene ends were 0 bases for V and 1 base for J; bases not matched to a gene: 8. The CDR3 contains 17 residues. The DNA of the CDR3 is TGCGCCAGCAGCTTGGCCGCCGGGACAGGGAGGTCCTACGAGCAGTACTTC. Residues: CASSLAAGTGRSYEQYF.

The table lists this clone with a few counts. This rearrangement joins TRBV21-1 to TRBJ2-1; the table's D call of TRBD1 was not tested on the DNA. TRBV21-1 is tagged as a pseudogene. The CDR3 has 18 residues. DNA of the CDR3: TGTGCCAGCACCTCGGGGACAGGGGTCCCATTTTCCTACAATGAGCAGTTCTTC. Translation: CASTSGTGVPFSYNEQFF.

The chain employs TRBV2 and TRBJ1-1; no reliable D call. Germline V gene data show CDR1 as SNHLY and CDR2 as FYNNEI. CDR3 size: 12 residues. V shed 1 base and J shed 5 bases, with 5 bases lying between them. CDR3 loop: CASSEGRTEAFF. The CDR3 coding sequence is TGTGCCAGCAGTGAAGGCAGGACTGAAGCTTTCTTT.

The rearrangement links TRBV28 to TRBJ2-4, with 9 bases fitting TRBD2. J lost 3 bases, V lost 6 bases, and 0 bases had no gene match. CDR3 length equals 13 residues. The germline V gene has CDR1 MDHEN and CDR2 SYDVKM. For the CDR3, the DNA is TGTGCCAGCAGAGCGGGGGGCAAAAACATTCAGTACTTC. It specifies CASRAGGKNIQYF.

The chain has TRBV2 and TRBJ2-7; the match to TRBD1 covers 7 bases. The length of the CDR3 is 13 residues. J gave up 0 bases and V 7 bases, and 3 bases lay outside the gene matches. CDR1 is SNHLY, CDR2 FYNNEI, per germline. The CDR3 loop is CASNDRVSYEQYF. CDR3 DNA: TGTGCCAGCAATGACAGGGTCTCCTACGAGCAGTACTTC.

The V and J genes are TRBV4-1 and TRBJ1-6; tentatively, D is TRBD1 (5 bases). V was shortened by 5 bases and J by 7 bases, with 12 bases between the two germline ends. The germline V gene has CDR1 MGHRA and CDR2 YSYEKL. This CDR3 contains 14 residues. The CDR3 loop reads CASSSVGANSPLHF. The CDR3, as DNA: TGCGCCAGCAGCAGCGTAGGGGCGAATTCACCCCTCCACTTT.

The gene calls are TRBV4-1 and TRBJ1-2; D may be TRBD1 (5 bases). The germline CDR1 and CDR2 sequences are MGHRA and YSYEKL. The CDR3 totals 15 residues. Trimming took off 4 bases at V and 0 bases at J, with 12 bases between the two ends. The DNA of the CDR3 is TGCGCCAGCAGCCCGGGGGGTGGAACTAACTATGGCTACACCTTC. Its protein product is CASSPGGGTNYGYTF.

The chain links TRBV27 to TRBJ1-5; 12 nucleotides align to TRBD1. CDR1 is MNHEY and CDR2 is SMNVEV in the germline V gene (reference sequence). The CDR3 is 15 amino acids. V trimming: 4 bases; J trimming: 6 bases; junction bases outside the gene matches: 4. CDR3 amino acids: CASSSGTGGVQPQHF. CDR3 in DNA: TGTGCCAGCAGTTCCGGGACAGGGGGCGTTCAGCCCCAGCATTTT.

The rearrangement joins TRBV27 to TRBJ1-1; possible D gene TRBD1, 5 bases. Germline assignment: CDR1 MNHEY and CDR2 SMNVEV (reference sequence). This CDR3 is 13 amino acids long. V gave up 6 bases and J gave up 1 base, with 9 bases separating them. In nucleotides, the CDR3 is TGTGCCAGCAGCTTCGACAGGAACACTGAAGCTTTCTTT. This sequence encodes CASSFDRNTEAFF.